Presented here are 20 T cell receptor beta chains from one specimen sequenced in a study of T cells in localized non-small cell lung cancer. The repertoire was sequenced with immunoSEQ multiplex PCR; TCRdb's copy has only in-frame clones and lacks some. The sample contains about 31,000 clones, 80% to 90% of which appear only once. The sequenced sample was peripheral blood, obtained before any cancer treatment. These receptors all stem from a woman aged 35-70 years with stage I lung adenocarcinoma.

The chain uses TRBV6-5 and TRBJ2-5; 8 bases match TRBD2. This CDR3 comprises 14 residues. Germline CDR1 and CDR2: MNHEY and SVGAGI. The V and J ends lost 7 bases and 6 bases, in that order; junction bases with no gene match: 10. The CDR3: CASTYGGDQQTQYF. Here the CDR3 DNA reads TGTGCCAGCACCTACGGGGGGGATCAGCAGACCCAGTACTTC.

The chain has TRBV5-1 and TRBJ2-1; TRBD2 aligns across 7 bases. Germline loops: CDR1 SGHRS, CDR2 YFSETQ. The CDR3 is 15 residues long. J gave up 4 bases and V 3 bases, and 7 bases lay outside the gene matches. The CDR3 nucleotides are TGCGCCAGCAGCTCCCGTGGGGGGGGTTACAATGAGCAGTTCTTC. Translating it yields CASSSRGGGYNEQFF.

The rearrangement links TRBV9 to TRBJ2-2, with D perhaps matching TRBD2 (5 bases). Germline V gene lookup returns CDR1 SGDLS and CDR2 YYNGEE. There are 16 residues in the CDR3. V lost 2 bases and J lost 0, with 11 bases in between. CDR3 in DNA: TGTGCCAGCAGCGTCCACCCAGCGGCGAACACCGGGGAGCTGTTTTTT. Encoded protein: CASSVHPAANTGELFF.

V gene TRBV2 combines with J gene TRBJ2-7; D not certain. V gave up 3 bases and J gave up 2 bases, with 11 bases separating them. This CDR3 contains 14 residues. The germline V gene has CDR1 SNHLY and CDR2 FYNNEI. CDR3 in DNA: TGTGCCAGCAGTGACACAGCCTACGCCTACGAGCAGTACTTC. Its protein product is CASSDTAYAYEQYF.

This clone has more than one count but fewer than ten. This rearrangement joins TRBV14 to TRBJ2-5; tentative D call: TRBD1 (6 bases). Deletions cut 4 bases from V and 1 base from J, with 10 bases between. This CDR3 has 14 amino acids. Germline V gene data show CDR1 as SGHDN and CDR2 as FVKESK. CDR3 loop: CASSLNRAQETQYF. For the CDR3, the DNA is TGTGCCAGCAGCCTAAACAGGGCCCAAGAGACCCAGTACTTC.

This chain links TRBV29-1 with TRBJ2-3; possible D gene TRBD2, 6 bases. The CDR3 runs 14 residues. Germline V gives CDR1 SQVTM, CDR2 ANQGSEA. Trimming removed 2 bases from V and 1 base from J, with 10 bases in between. CDR3 bases: TGCAGCGTTGAACTCGGGGGAGGCACAGATACGCAGTATTTT. This codes for CSVELGGGTDTQYF.

CDR3 DNA: TGTGCCAGCAGTTTGGGAGGTACGGGTAATTCACCCCTCCACTTT. Its translation is CASSLGGTGNSPLHF. V gene TRBV28 combines with J gene TRBJ1-6; no firm D call. The CDR3 extends over 15 amino acids. Germline V CDR1 and CDR2: MDHEN, SYDVKM. V was cut by 3 bases and J by 6 bases, with 12 bases left in between.

The CDR3 loop reads CASRDDFTEAFF. CDR3 bases: TGTGCCAGCAGGGATGACTTCACTGAAGCTTTCTTT. The chain is built from TRBV6-5 and TRBJ1-1, with no clear D. V was shortened by 6 bases and J by 4 bases, with 9 bases between the two germline ends. This CDR3 has 12 residues. Germline V gene lookup returns CDR1 MNHEY and CDR2 SVGAGI.

The chain joins TRBV11-3 to TRBJ2-2; either TRBD1 or TRBD2 may supply D (5 bases each). V was clipped by 4 bases and J by 0 bases, with 9 bases between them. Germline CDR1 is SGHNT and CDR2 is YENEEA. The CDR3 spans 15 residues. The CDR3 DNA follows: TGTGCCAGCAGCTCCCGGGACCCGAACACCGGGGAGCTGTTTTTT. Amino acids: CASSSRDPNTGELFF.

The chain couples TRBV29-1 to TRBJ2-3; D remains unclear. The CDR3 spans 15 residues. Trimming removed 6 bases at V and 4 bases at J, with 20 bases between. In germline, CDR1 is SQVTM, CDR2 ANQGSEA. CDR3 protein: CSVLRANLGSDTQYF. The DNA of the CDR3 is TGCAGCGTCCTCCGGGCCAATCTAGGTTCAGATACGCAGTATTTT.

The chain combines TRBV5-5 with TRBJ1-6, with 8 bases matching TRBD1. V lost 3 bases and J lost 10; bases outside the gene matches: 9. The CDR3 has 15 residues. Germline CDR1 and CDR2: SGHKS and YYEKEE (reference sequence). The CDR3 DNA reads as TGTGCCAGCAGCTCGAGAGGACAGGGTGGGTCACCCCTCCACTTT. Translation: CASSSRGQGGSPLHF.

The chain uses TRBV7-6 and TRBJ2-7; D gene unclear. This CDR3 has 12 amino acids. The germline CDR1 and CDR2 sequences are SGHVS and FNYEAQ. Trimming took off 5 bases at V and 9 bases at J, with 14 bases between the two ends. In DNA form, the CDR3 reads TGTGCCAGCAGCCCCTCTGGTACGATGCAGTACTTC. This translates into CASSPSGTMQYF.

The chain couples TRBV6-1 to TRBJ2-5; D possibly uses TRBD1 or TRBD2 (6 bases each). The CDR3 covers 15 residues. The germline V gene has CDR1 MNHNS and CDR2 SASEGT. Trimming took 1 base from V and 7 from J, leaving 16 bases between them. DNA of the CDR3: TGTGCCAGCAGTGAAGAGGACAGCGGGCGGGGGACCCAGTACTTC. It is translated as CASSEEDSGRGTQYF.

V and J are TRBV7-3 and TRBJ2-3; D gene ambiguous. This CDR3 has 16 residues. CDR1 SGHTA and CDR2 FQGTGA come from the germline V gene. V was pared by 4 bases and J by 0 bases, with 14 bases between. The CDR3 DNA follows: TGTGCCAGCAGCTCCCTTGTAAGATCTAGCACAGATACGCAGTATTTT. It yields the protein CASSSLVRSSTDTQYF.

This CDR3 reads CASSFTGAGQPQHF. CDR3 in DNA: TGCGCCAGCAGCTTCACGGGGGCCGGTCAGCCCCAGCATTTT. The chain couples TRBV5-1 to TRBJ1-5; TRBD1 is a possible D gene (6 bases). The V gene's germline CDR1 is SGHRS and CDR2 YFSETQ. The CDR3 has 14 amino acids. Trimming removed 2 bases from V and 6 bases from J, with 12 bases in between.

The chain carries TRBV30 and TRBJ2-2, with D unresolved. V was pared by 2 bases and J by 6 bases, with 10 bases between. This CDR3 spans 13 amino acids. CDR1 is GTSNPN, CDR2 SVGIG, per germline (reference sequence). CDR3 sequence: CAWSRVSSGELFF. The CDR3 DNA reads as TGTGCCTGGAGTAGAGTTTCTTCCGGGGAGCTGTTTTTT.

This clone was counted a few times. V and J are TRBV27 and TRBJ1-1; D uncertain. Germline loops: CDR1 MNHEY, CDR2 SMNVEV (reference sequence). Trimming left V 5 bases short and J 4 bases short, with 11 bases between. There are 13 residues in the CDR3. CDR3 nucleotide sequence: TGTGCCAGCAGTGAATCTTCGGCCACTGAAGCTTTCTTT. Translated: CASSESSATEAFF.

The chain carries TRBV7-9 and TRBJ2-1; 7 nucleotides agree with TRBD1. With 0 bases clipped from V and 1 base from J, the junction kept 0 bases outside the gene matches. CDR1 SEHNR and CDR2 FQNEAQ come from the germline V gene (reference sequence). The length of the CDR3 is 15 residues. The DNA for the CDR3 is TGTGCCAGCAGCTTAGCGACAGGGTCCTACAATGAGCAGTTCTTC. Translation: CASSLATGSYNEQFF.

The V call is TRBV6-6, the J call TRBJ1-5; D ambiguous. In germline, CDR1 is MNHNY, CDR2 SVGAGI (reference sequence). This CDR3 has 16 amino acids. V lost 5 bases and J lost 2, with 16 bases in between. CDR3 sequence (DNA): TGTGCCAGCAGTCCCGACGGAGGGATCGGCAATCAGCCCCAGCATTTT. As protein: CASSPDGGIGNQPQHF.

The rearrangement uses TRBV28 and TRBJ2-5; D not resolved. Trimming shortened V by 6 bases and J by 1 base, and 9 bases separated the two germline ends. Germline CDR1 MDHEN, CDR2 SYDVKM. The CDR3 contains 13 residues. CDR3 sequence (DNA): TGTGCCAGCAGGGGCTTTCTCCAAGAGACCCAGTACTTC. This translates into CASRGFLQETQYF.